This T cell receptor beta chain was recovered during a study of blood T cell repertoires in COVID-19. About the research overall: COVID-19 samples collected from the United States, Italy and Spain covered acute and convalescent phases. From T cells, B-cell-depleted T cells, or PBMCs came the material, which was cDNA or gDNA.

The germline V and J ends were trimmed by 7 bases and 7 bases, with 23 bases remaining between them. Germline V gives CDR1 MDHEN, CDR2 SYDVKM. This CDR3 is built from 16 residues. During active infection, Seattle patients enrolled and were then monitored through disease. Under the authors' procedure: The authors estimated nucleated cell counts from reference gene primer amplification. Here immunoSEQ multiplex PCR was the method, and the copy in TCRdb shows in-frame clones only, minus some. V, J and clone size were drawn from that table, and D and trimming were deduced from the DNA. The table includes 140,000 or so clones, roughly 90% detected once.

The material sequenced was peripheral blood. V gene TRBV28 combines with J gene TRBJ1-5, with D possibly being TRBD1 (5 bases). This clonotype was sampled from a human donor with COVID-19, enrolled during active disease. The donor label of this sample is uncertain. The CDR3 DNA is TGTGCCAGCACCCCCAATAGGGGAGGTGCAAGACAGCCCCAGCATTTT. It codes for CASTPNRGGARQPQHF.